Presented here are 22 T cell receptor beta chains from one specimen sequenced in a study of identical twins. TCRdb reprocessed the 5' RACE reads via MiXCR and lists one record per CDR3 protein. The sample includes about 1.7 million distinct CDR3 sequences, around 29% of them seen just once. Sequencing was performed on cord blood. These receptors were collected from a newborn girl in good health.

This clonotype was observed once. The rearrangement links TRBV4-2 to TRBJ2-7; D unclear. V dropped 1 base and J dropped 7 bases, with 17 bases sitting between them. The CDR3 has 15 amino acids. Germline values: CDR1 LGHNA, CDR2 YNFKEQ. The CDR3 spells CASSQVFLTYNEQYF. The CDR3 DNA is TGTGCCAGCAGCCAAGTGTTCCTTACTTACAATGAGCAGTACTTC.

The chain couples TRBV28 to TRBJ1-1; D is undetermined. The CDR3 extends over 17 amino acids. Germline lookup yields CDR1 MDHEN and CDR2 SYDVKM. Trimming took 1 base from V and 1 from J, leaving 16 bases between them. DNA of the CDR3: TGTGCCAGCAGTTTATTATTGGTCAGGCCAGGGAACACTGAAGCTTTCTTT. The encoded protein is CASSLLLVRPGNTEAFF.

This clonotype came up once. As DNA, the CDR3 is TGCAGCGTTGCTACAGGAAATAGCAATCAGCCCCAGCATTTT. This gives the protein CSVATGNSNQPQHF. The genes are TRBV29-1 and TRBJ1-5, with D maybe TRBD1 (5 bases). Germline V CDR1 and CDR2: SQVTM, ANQGSEA. V dropped 4 bases and J dropped 0 bases, with 10 bases sitting between them. CDR3 length: 14 residues.

The chain has TRBV25-1 and TRBJ2-5; TRBD2 is a possible D gene (5 bases). Trimming stripped 2 bases from V and 0 bases from J, with 13 bases between. This CDR3 has 16 residues. Germline lookup yields CDR1 MGHDK and CDR2 SYGVNS. The CDR3 nucleotides are TGTGCCAGCAGTGAAGCGTCAAGGACTCACCAAGAGACCCAGTACTTC. It translates to CASSEASRTHQETQYF.

V gene TRBV9 combines with J gene TRBJ2-1, with D perhaps assigned TRBD1 or TRBD2 (5 bases each). V was trimmed by 2 bases and J by 5 bases, leaving 14 bases between them. CDR1 is SGDLS, CDR2 YYNGEE, per germline. The CDR3 loop spans 15 amino acids. Here the CDR3 DNA reads TGTGCCAGCAGCGTTAAGAATCCGGGACACAATGAGCAGTTCTTC. Protein product: CASSVKNPGHNEQFF.

The chain couples TRBV27 to TRBJ2-7; the match to TRBD2 covers 9 bases. V dropped 4 bases and J dropped 2; count of bases not matched to a gene: 6. CDR1 is MNHEY, CDR2 SMNVEV, per germline (reference sequence). The CDR3 sequence is 15 residues long. This CDR3 is CASSSLSGRTYEQYF. In nucleotides, the CDR3 is TGTGCCAGCAGTTCCCTCAGCGGGAGGACCTACGAGCAGTACTTC.

This rearrangement joins TRBV5-5 to TRBJ2-7, with 11 nucleotides matching TRBD2. Germline V gene lookup returns CDR1 SGHKS and CDR2 YYEKEE (reference sequence). V dropped 0 bases and J dropped 9; count of bases not matched to a gene: 8. This CDR3 is 15 amino acids long. CDR3: CASSLGLAGRRVQYF. CDR3 nucleotide sequence: TGTGCCAGCAGCTTGGGACTAGCGGGAAGAAGGGTGCAGTACTTC. The variable domain in full, with the rest retrieved from reference TRBV5-5 and TRBJ2-7, is DAGVTQSPTHLIKTRGQQVTLRCSPISGHKSVSWYQQVLGQGPQFIFQYYEKEERGRGNFPDRFSARQFPNYSSELNVNALLLGDSALYLCASSLGLAGRRVQYFGPGTRLTVT.

This clonotype has a handful of counts. V and J are TRBV10-3 and TRBJ2-7; 8 bases fit TRBD2. Per the germline V gene, CDR1 is ENHRY and CDR2 is SYGVKD. CDR3 length: 16 amino acids. V lost 3 bases, J lost 1 base, and 8 bases stayed unmatched. For the CDR3, the DNA is TGTGCCATCAGTGAATCCGGGGGGGGCCGGTCCTACGAGCAGTACTTC. Its translation is CAISESGGGRSYEQYF.

The V call is TRBV28, the J call TRBJ2-3, with a weak D call TRBD2 (5 bases). The V gene lost 8 bases and the J gene lost 2 bases, with 17 bases spanning the gap. CDR1 and CDR2 from the germline V gene are MDHEN and SYDVKM. The CDR3 sequence is 15 residues long. The CDR3 here is CASGFPETNTDTQYF. CDR3 nucleotide sequence: TGTGCCAGCGGGTTCCCCGAGACTAACACAGATACGCAGTATTTT.

The V call is TRBV6-5, the J call TRBJ1-6; possible D gene TRBD1, 5 bases. V lost 0 bases and J lost 4, with 10 bases in between. The germline V gene has CDR1 MNHEY and CDR2 SVGAGI. The CDR3 has 16 residues. The CDR3 region is CASSYSGPQYNSPLHF. The CDR3 DNA follows: TGTGCCAGCAGTTACTCGGGACCCCAATATAATTCACCCCTCCACTTT.

The chain links TRBV4-1 to TRBJ1-5, with a tentative D call TRBD1 (5 bases). The CDR3 is made up of 18 amino acids. Germline V gene sequence: CDR1 MGHRA, CDR2 YSYEKL. V was pared by 4 bases and J by 4 bases, with 23 bases between. CDR3 in DNA: TGCGCCAGCAGCCTAGTGGGGAATAGGGGAAGGAAGAATCAGCCCCAGCATTTT. This encodes CASSLVGNRGRKNQPQHF.

This clonotype came up a few times. J is TRBJ1-6 and V is TRBV3-1, with 9 positions matching TRBD1. Germline V gene sequence: CDR1 LGHDT, CDR2 YNNKEL (reference sequence). The trim removed 6 bases at V and 3 bases at J, leaving 9 bases unmatched. CDR3 length equals 17 residues. The CDR3 here is CASRETGGGGYNSPLHF. DNA of the CDR3: TGTGCCAGCAGGGAGACAGGGGGAGGTGGCTATAATTCACCCCTCCACTTT.

Concerning this clonotype: The germline gene is not matched at one end of the junction; a read error may be the cause. The chain uses TRBV2 and TRBJ1-5; D gene ambiguous. This CDR3 region has 13 residues. The V gene's germline CDR1 is SNHLY and CDR2 FYNNEI. CDR3 in DNA: TGTGCCAGCCGCACCTCGAGGAATCAGCCCCGGCATTTT. Translated, it gives CASRTSRNQPRHF.

The sample holds a few counts of this clonotype. CDR3 region: CASSPTSDRPSSYEQYF. CDR3 sequence (DNA): TGTGCCAGCAGCCCTACTTCTGACAGGCCCAGCTCCTACGAGCAGTACTTC. V gene TRBV13 combines with J gene TRBJ2-7, with a weak D call TRBD1 (6 bases). The germline V gene has CDR1 PRHDT and CDR2 FYEKMQ (reference sequence). V lost 5 bases to trimming and J lost 0 bases, with 20 bases between them. This CDR3 is 17 amino acids long.

This chain joins TRBV12-5 and TRBJ1-1; D ambiguous. The germline gives CDR1 LGHNT, CDR2 FRNRAP. The germline V and J ends were trimmed by 5 bases and 4 bases, with 11 bases remaining between them. The CDR3 consists of 13 residues. CDR3: CASGAQEATEAFF. DNA for the CDR3: TGTGCTAGTGGTGCTCAGGAGGCCACTGAAGCTTTCTTT.

The table lists this clonotype with a few counts. The chain employs TRBV20-1 and TRBJ2-1; D uncertain. Trimming took 1 base from V and 6 from J, leaving 19 bases between them. The CDR3 runs 16 residues. The germline CDR1 and CDR2 sequences are DFQATT and SNEGSKA (reference sequence). CDR3 region: CSARAFSAPKGNEQFF. The CDR3 region has the DNA TGCAGTGCTAGAGCGTTCTCGGCTCCCAAGGGCAATGAGCAGTTCTTC.

This chain links TRBV12-3 or TRBV12-4 with TRBJ1-1; maybe TRBD1 (6 bases). This CDR3 is 16 amino acids long. The germline V and J ends were trimmed by 4 bases and 0 bases, with 15 bases remaining between them. The CDR3 here is CASSWGGALMNTEAFF. CDR3 nucleotides: TGTGCCAGCAGTTGGGGGGGGGCGTTGATGAACACTGAAGCTTTCTTT.

This clonotype was seen at least ten times. The chain has TRBV5-6 and TRBJ2-3; no clear D gene. From germline, CDR1 is SGHDT and CDR2 YYEEEE. The CDR3 is made up of 14 amino acids. The V gene lost 0 bases and the J gene lost 11 bases, with 16 bases spanning the gap. For the CDR3, the DNA is TGTGCCAGCAGCTTGGGGACCCCGGTTCCGAGGCAGTATTTT. This gives the protein CASSLGTPVPRQYF.

The V gene is TRBV23-1, the J gene TRBJ2-1, with D maybe TRBD1 (7 bases). TRBV23-1 is known as an ORF, though its function is uncertain. The length of the CDR3 is 16 residues. Trimming left V 0 bases short and J 2 bases short, with 11 bases between. The CDR3 coding sequence is TGCGCCAGCAGTCAATCCAGGGGGGCCACCTACAATGAGCAGTTCTTC. Translated: CASSQSRGATYNEQFF.

V and J are TRBV11-2 and TRBJ2-7; 10 bases are a match to TRBD2. CDR1 and CDR2 from the germline V gene are SGHAT and FQNNGV. V trimming: 0 bases; J trimming: 4 bases; junction bases outside the gene matches: 9. This CDR3 is built from 17 residues. CDR3 in DNA: TGTGCCAGCAGCTTAGAAGCTGGACTAGCGGCCATATACGAGCAGTACTTC. It encodes CASSLEAGLAAIYEQYF.

This clonotype was counted a few times. V gene TRBV6-5 combines with J gene TRBJ2-6; D unresolved. The CDR3 is 16 amino acids. Germline-derived CDR1 and CDR2 are MNHEY and SVGAGI. Trimming took 0 bases from V and 0 from J, leaving 6 bases between them. The CDR3 DNA reads as TGTGCCAGCAGTTACTCAGGCCGCTCTGGGGCCAACGTCCTGACTTTC. Amino acids: CASSYSGRSGANVLTF.

The V gene is TRBV29-1, the J gene TRBJ1-2, with D uncertain. The CDR3 length is 12 residues. Germline-derived CDR1 and CDR2 are SQVTM and ANQGSEA. Between the trimmed V and J ends, which lost 7 bases and 2 bases, there was a span of 11 bases. The CDR3 bases are TGCAGCGCTGTGGGCAGAAACTATGGCTACACCTTC. Translating it yields CSAVGRNYGYTF.